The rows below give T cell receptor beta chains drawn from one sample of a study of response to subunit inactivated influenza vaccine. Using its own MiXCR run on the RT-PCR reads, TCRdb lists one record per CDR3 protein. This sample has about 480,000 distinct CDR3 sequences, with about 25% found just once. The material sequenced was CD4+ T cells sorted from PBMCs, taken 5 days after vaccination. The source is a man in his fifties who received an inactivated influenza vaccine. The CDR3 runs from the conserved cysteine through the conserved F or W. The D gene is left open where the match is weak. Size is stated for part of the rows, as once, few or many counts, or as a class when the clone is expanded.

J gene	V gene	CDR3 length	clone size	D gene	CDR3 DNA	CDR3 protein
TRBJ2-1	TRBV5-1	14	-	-	TGCGCCAGCAGCCCCCTCAGGGGCCAAAATGAGCAGTTCTTC	CASSPLRGQNEQFF
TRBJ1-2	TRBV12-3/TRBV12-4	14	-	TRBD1	TGTGCCAGCACTCTGACAGGGGTGGTCTATGGCTACACCTTC	CASTLTGVVYGYTF
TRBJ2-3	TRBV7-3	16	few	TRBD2	TGTGCCAGCAGCATCATAGCGGGGAGCGTTACAGATACGCAGTATTTT	CASSIIAGSVTDTQYF
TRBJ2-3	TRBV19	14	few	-	TGTGCCAGTACCGCAGATCGGAACACAGATACGCAGTATTTT	CASTADRNTDTQYF
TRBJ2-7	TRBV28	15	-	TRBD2	TGTGCCAGCAGTTTAGGGCTAGCGGGGGCGGCAGAGCAGTACTTC	CASSLGLAGAAEQYF
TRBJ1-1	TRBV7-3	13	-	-	TGTGCCAGCAGCTCTCACAGGAGGACTGAAGCTTTCTTT	CASSSHRRTEAFF
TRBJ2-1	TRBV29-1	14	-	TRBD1	TGCAGCGTTGTGACAGGGAGCTCCTACAATGAGCAGTTCTTC	CSVVTGSSYNEQFF
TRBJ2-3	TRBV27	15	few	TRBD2	TGTGCCAGCAGTTTTAAAGGACTAGCCGCAGATACGCAGTATTTT	CASSFKGLAADTQYF
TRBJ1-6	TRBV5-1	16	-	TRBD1	TGCGCCAGCAGCTTGAACAGGGGGCCAGATAATTCACCCCTCCACTTT	CASSLNRGPDNSPLHF
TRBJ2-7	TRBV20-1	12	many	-	TGCAGTGCCTGTCGAGACCCCTACGAGCAGTACTTC	CSACRDPYEQYF
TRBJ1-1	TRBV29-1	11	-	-	TGCAGCGTTGATTTCCGGTGGGGAGCTTTCTTT	CSVDFRWGAFF
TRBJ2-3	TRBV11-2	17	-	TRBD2	TGTGCCAGCAGCTTAGATAGGCTAGCGGGACTTCTAGATACGCAGTATTTT	CASSLDRLAGLLDTQYF
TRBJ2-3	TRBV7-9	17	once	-	TGTGCCAGCAGCTTATTATTAGTCCCCACGGGCACAGATACGCAGTATTTT	CASSLLLVPTGTDTQYF
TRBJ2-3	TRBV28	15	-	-	TGTGCCAGCAGTTTACGGGGGTCCCCCACAGATACGCAGTATTTT	CASSLRGSPTDTQYF
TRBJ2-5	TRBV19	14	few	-	TGTGCCAGTAGTATACGGCTCGCCAGGGAGACCCAGTACTTC	CASSIRLARETQYF
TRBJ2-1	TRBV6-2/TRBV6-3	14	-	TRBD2	TGTGCCAGCAGTTCACTAGCGACTCGGTATGAGCAGTTCTTC	CASSSLATRYEQFF
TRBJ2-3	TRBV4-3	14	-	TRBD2	TGCGCCAGCAGCCAAGATCCCGCTAGCGGTTTTAAGTATTTT	CASSQDPASGFKYF
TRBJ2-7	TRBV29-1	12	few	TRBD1	TGCAGCGGAGGACAGGGTGTGGACGAGCAGTACTTC	CSGGQGVDEQYF
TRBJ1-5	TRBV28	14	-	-	TGTGCCAGCAGCCTCACAGGGCCTGATCAGCCCCAGCATTTT	CASSLTGPDQPQHF
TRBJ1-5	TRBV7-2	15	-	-	TGTGCCAGCAGCTTAGTCTTAAACGACAATCAGCCCCAGCATTTT	CASSLVLNDNQPQHF
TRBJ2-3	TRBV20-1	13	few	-	TGCAGTGCCCCCCGGGGCCGAGAAGATACGCAGTATTTT	CSAPRGREDTQYF
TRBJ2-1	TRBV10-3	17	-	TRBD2	TGTGCCATCAGTGGGACTAGCGGGAAGAGCTCCTACAATGAGCAGTTCTTC	CAISGTSGKSSYNEQFF
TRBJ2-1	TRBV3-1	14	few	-	TGTGCCAGCATTATGGGGGGGGCCTCAGGAGAGCAGTTCTTC	CASIMGGASGEQFF
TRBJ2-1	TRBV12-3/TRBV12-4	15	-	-	TGTGCCAGCAGAGGGGTCCGGAGCTCCTACAATGAGCAGTTCTTC	CASRGVRSSYNEQFF
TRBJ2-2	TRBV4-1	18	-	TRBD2	TGCGCCAGCAGCTTCAACCCGAGGCGGGGGGGCCTTACCGGGGAGCTGTTTTTT	CASSFNPRRGGLTGELFF
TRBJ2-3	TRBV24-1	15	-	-	TGTGCCACCAGTTTGACCAGAGACCGAACATATACGCAGTATTTT	CATSLTRDRTYTQYF
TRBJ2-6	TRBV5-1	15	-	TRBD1	TGCGCGAGCGACAGGGGGATAGGTGGGGCCAACGTCCTGACTTTC	CASDRGIGGANVLTF
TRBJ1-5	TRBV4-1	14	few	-	TGCGCCAGCAGTGACGGGGTCAGGGCTCAGCCCCAGCATTTT	CASSDGVRAQPQHF
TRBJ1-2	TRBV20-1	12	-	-	TGCAGTGCTAGAAACCAGGGATTTGGCTACACCTTC	CSARNQGFGYTF
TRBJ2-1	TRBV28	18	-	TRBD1	TGTGCCAGCAGTTTAAGGCGGGTCGGGACAGGTGCTTACAATGAGCAGTTCTTC	CASSLRRVGTGAYNEQFF
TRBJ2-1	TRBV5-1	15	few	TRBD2	TGCGCCAGCATGCCTGGGACTAGCGGATACAATGAGCAGTTCTTC	CASMPGTSGYNEQFF
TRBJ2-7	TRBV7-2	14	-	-	TGTGCCAGCAGCTTAGGAGGTACGGTGAACGAGCAGTACTTC	CASSLGGTVNEQYF
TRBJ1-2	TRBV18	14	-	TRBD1	TGTGCCAGCTCACCTACACAGGGGTTACATGGCTACACCTTC	CASSPTQGLHGYTF
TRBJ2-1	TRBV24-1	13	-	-	TGTGCCACCAGTGGAGCAGCTACGAATGAGCAGTTCTTC	CATSGAATNEQFF
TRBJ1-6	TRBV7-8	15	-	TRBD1	TGTGCCAGCAGCCCAGGGTGGACAGGGACTTCACCCCTCCACTTT	CASSPGWTGTSPLHF
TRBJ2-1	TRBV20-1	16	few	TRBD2	TGCAGTGCTAGACTTCGGGTTAGCGGGTTAGAGGATGAGCAGTTCTTC	CSARLRVSGLEDEQFF
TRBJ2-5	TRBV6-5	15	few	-	TGTGCCAGCAGTTACTCGGTCTCCCGTATCGAGACCCAGTACTTC	CASSYSVSRIETQYF
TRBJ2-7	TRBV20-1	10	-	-	TGCAGTGTGGGGCAAGGAGAGCAGTACTTC	CSVGQGEQYF
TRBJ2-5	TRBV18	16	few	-	TGTGCCAGCTCACCAAATTCGAACAGGGTCCAAGAGACCCAGTACTTC	CASSPNSNRVQETQYF
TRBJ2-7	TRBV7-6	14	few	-	TGTGCCAGCAGCTTACAGGCCCGCTCCTACGAGCAGTACTTC	CASSLQARSYEQYF
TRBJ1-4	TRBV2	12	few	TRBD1	TGTGCCAGCAGGGTGGACAGGGCAATGCTGTTTTTT	CASRVDRAMLFF
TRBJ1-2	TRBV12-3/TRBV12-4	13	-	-	TGTGCCAGCAGTTTTGGCGTCTTCTATGGCTACACCTTC	CASSFGVFYGYTF
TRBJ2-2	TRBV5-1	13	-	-	TGCGCCAGCAGCTTGGAGTCGGCCGGGGAGCTGTTTTTT	CASSLESAGELFF
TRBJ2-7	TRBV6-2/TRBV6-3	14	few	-	TGTGCCAGCAGTTCCACAGTTCACTCCTACGAGCAGTACTTC	CASSSTVHSYEQYF
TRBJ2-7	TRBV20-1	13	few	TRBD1	TGCAGTGCTTGGGACAGGCACTCCTACGAGCAGTACTTC	CSAWDRHSYEQYF
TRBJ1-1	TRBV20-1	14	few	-	TGCAGTGCTAGAAATCCGGGGGAACGCACTGAAGCTTTCTTT	CSARNPGERTEAFF
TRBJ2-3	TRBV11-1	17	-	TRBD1	TGTGCCAGCAGCTTAAACAGGGGGATTCGAGACACAGATACGCAGTATTTT	CASSLNRGIRDTDTQYF
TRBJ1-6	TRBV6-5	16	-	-	TGTGCCAGCAGTTCCGGGACAAATAGTATAGGGTCACCCCTCCACTTT	CASSSGTNSIGSPLHF
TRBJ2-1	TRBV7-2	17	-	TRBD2	TGTGCCAGCAGCACCCTCGATGTGCGGCTAGCGGGAACTGAGCAGTTCTTC	CASSTLDVRLAGTEQFF
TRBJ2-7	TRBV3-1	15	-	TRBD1	TGTGCCAGCAGCCAAGGCACATGGACAGGGTACGAGCAGTACTTC	CASSQGTWTGYEQYF
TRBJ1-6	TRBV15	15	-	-	TGTGCCACCAGCAGAGGCAGGGGCATGAATTCACCCCTCCACTTT	CATSRGRGMNSPLHF
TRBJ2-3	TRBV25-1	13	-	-	TGTGCCAGCAGTGAATATGGGGTTGATACGCAGTATTTT	CASSEYGVDTQYF
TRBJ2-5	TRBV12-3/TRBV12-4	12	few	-	TGTGCCAGCAGTTTAAAGAGTCTAGCCCAGTACTTC	CASSLKSLAQYF
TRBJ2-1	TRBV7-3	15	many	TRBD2	TGTGCCAGCAGCACGGGACTAGCGGGAGGTAATGAGCAGTTCTTC	CASSTGLAGGNEQFF
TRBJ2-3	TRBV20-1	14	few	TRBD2	TGCAGTGCTATAGTAGCGGGCATCACAGATACGCAGTATTTT	CSAIVAGITDTQYF